One and the same sample provided the 10 T cell receptor beta chains below, sequenced in a study of cytomegalovirus exposure and HLA in healthy donors. Assay: immunoSEQ multiplex PCR; the TCRdb copy retains only in-frame clones and omits some. The table includes 100,000 to 150,000 clones, about nine tenths detected once. Sequencing was performed on PBMCs. All receptors come from a man aged 30 to 39 in good health and CMV-seronegative.

The CDR3 protein is CASSPGQGTGELFF. CDR3 DNA sequence: TGCGCCAGCAGCCCCGGACAGGGGACCGGGGAGCTGTTTTTT. The chain links TRBV10-1 to TRBJ2-2; 9 bases fit TRBD1. CDR1 and CDR2 from the germline V gene are WNHNN and SYGVQD (reference sequence). Germline trimming cut 6 bases from V and 5 bases from J; bases unmatched to any gene: 4. The CDR3 totals 14 residues.

V is TRBV2 and J is TRBJ2-1, with 10 positions matching TRBD2. CDR1 and CDR2 (germline): SNHLY, FYNNEI. This CDR3 region has 20 residues. The trim removed 7 bases at V and 7 bases at J, leaving 25 bases unmatched. CDR3 in amino acids: CASTLAFPASGSRGGNEQFF. The CDR3 coding sequence is TGTGCCAGCACCCTCGCCTTCCCGGCTAGCGGGAGTAGAGGGGGTAATGAGCAGTTCTTC.

The chain uses TRBV6-6 and TRBJ1-6; D may be TRBD1 (6 bases). This CDR3 contains 14 residues. Trimming removed 2 bases from V and 9 bases from J, with 11 bases in between. Germline-derived CDR1 and CDR2 are MNHNY and SVGAGI (reference sequence). In nucleotides, the CDR3 is TGTGCCAGCAGTTACACGGGGGGGGCTTCACCCCTCCACTTT. Translation gives CASSYTGGASPLHF.

This chain links TRBV7-2 with TRBJ2-7, with TRBD2 matching 10 bases. CDR3 length: 15 amino acids. The ends lost 5 bases at V and 4 bases at J; junction bases unmatched: 8. Germline lookup yields CDR1 SGHTA and CDR2 FQGNSA. In nucleotides, the CDR3 is TGTGCCAGCAGCCGTCTAGCGGGAGCGCGGTACGAGCAGTACTTC. Amino acid sequence: CASSRLAGARYEQYF.

This clone was detected only a few times. The rearrangement joins TRBV18 to TRBJ2-7, with a weak D call TRBD1 (5 bases). Germline V gene sequence: CDR1 KGHSH, CDR2 LQKENI. This CDR3 comprises 14 residues. V shed 3 bases and J shed 3 bases, with 12 bases lying between them. The CDR3 nucleotides are TGTGCCAGCTCACCGCCAGGGCAATACTACGAGCAGTACTTC. The encoded protein is CASSPPGQYYEQYF. Variable domain in full (rest from reference TRBV18 and TRBJ2-7): NAGVMQNPRHLVRRRGQEARLRCSPMKGHSHVYWYRQLPEEGLKFMVYLQKENIIDESGMPKERFSAEFPKEGPSILRIQQVVRGDSAAYFCASSPPGQYYEQYFGPGTRLTVT.

The chain joins TRBV11-2 to TRBJ2-2, with TRBD2 matching over 7 bases. The V segment lost 5 bases and the J segment 3 bases; nucleotides outside the gene matches: 9. Germline V gene data show CDR1 as SGHAT and CDR2 as FQNNGV. The CDR3 is 16 amino acids. As DNA, the CDR3 is TGTGCCAGCAGCAAACCCCTTAGCGGGTACACCGGGGAGCTGTTTTTT. It specifies CASSKPLSGYTGELFF.

The rearrangement links TRBV6-5 to TRBJ2-2; D remains unclear. This CDR3 has 11 residues. The V gene's germline CDR1 is MNHEY and CDR2 SVGAGI. Trimming removed 8 bases from V and 9 bases from J, with 10 bases in between. The CDR3 DNA follows: TGTGCCAGCGCAGGCCCCCGGGAGCTGTTTTTT. It yields the protein CASAGPRELFF.

Only a few counts were recorded for this clone. The chain uses TRBV6-6 and TRBJ2-7; tentatively, D is TRBD2 (5 bases). The germline V and J ends were trimmed by 2 bases and 4 bases, with 9 bases remaining between them. Germline V gene data show CDR1 as MNHNY and CDR2 as SVGAGI (reference sequence). The CDR3 is 13 residues long. The CDR3 bases are TGTGCCAGCAGTTACGGACTTCTATACGAGCAGTACTTC. As protein: CASSYGLLYEQYF.

The V gene is TRBV6-5, the J gene TRBJ2-1; D gene unclear. CDR3 length equals 14 residues. Trimming stripped 2 bases from V and 5 bases from J, with 10 bases between. Germline V lookup: CDR1 MNHEY, CDR2 SVGAGI. Written as DNA, the CDR3 is TGTGCCAGCAGTTACAAAGCGTTACACAATGAGCAGTTCTTC. Encoded protein: CASSYKALHNEQFF.

The chain carries TRBV19 and TRBJ2-7, with 12 nucleotides matching TRBD2. The junction had 6 bases not matched to a gene; V was cut back by 6 bases and J by 3 bases. The CDR3 spans 15 residues. Germline CDR1 LNHDA, CDR2 SQIVND (reference sequence). The chain's CDR3 is CASSRLAGDYYEQYF. For the CDR3, the DNA is TGTGCCAGTAGCAGACTAGCGGGAGACTACTACGAGCAGTACTTC.